This TCR beta chain was profiled in a study of blood T cell repertoires in COVID-19. About the research overall: Acute-phase and convalescent COVID-19 samples originated in the United States, Italy and Spain.

Data came from immunoSEQ multiplex PCR; TCRdb stores just in-frame clones and leaves some out. The table lists 150,000 to 200,000 clones, roughly 78% of them singletons, with 2.5% to 3% in the top ten. CDR3 size: 15 residues. V was shortened by 0 bases and J by 3 bases, with 12 bases between the two germline ends. The germline V gene has CDR1 SGDLS and CDR2 YYNGEE. This chain links TRBV9 with TRBJ1-2; possible D gene TRBD1, 5 bases. Sequencing was carried out using peripheral blood. The origin of this receptor is a woman of 80 years or more with active or convalescent COVID-19. CDR3 nucleotide sequence: TGTGCCAGCAGCGTAGAAACAGGCCTCTACTATGGCTACACCTTC. Translated: CASSVETGLYYGYTF.